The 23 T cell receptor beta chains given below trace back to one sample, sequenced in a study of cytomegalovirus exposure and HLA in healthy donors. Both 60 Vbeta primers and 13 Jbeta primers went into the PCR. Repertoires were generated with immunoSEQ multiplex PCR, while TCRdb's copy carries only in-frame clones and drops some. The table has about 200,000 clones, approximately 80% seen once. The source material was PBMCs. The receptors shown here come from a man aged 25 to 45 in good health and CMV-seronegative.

The chain's CDR3 is CASSPEPLLYGYTF. Here the CDR3 DNA reads TGTGCCAGCAGTCCAGAACCCCTGCTGTATGGCTACACCTTC. This sequence joins TRBV6-6 and TRBJ1-2, with D unresolved. Germline-derived CDR1 and CDR2 are MNHNY and SVGAGI (reference sequence). CDR3 length: 14 amino acids. Trimming removed 5 bases at V and 5 bases at J, with 15 bases between.

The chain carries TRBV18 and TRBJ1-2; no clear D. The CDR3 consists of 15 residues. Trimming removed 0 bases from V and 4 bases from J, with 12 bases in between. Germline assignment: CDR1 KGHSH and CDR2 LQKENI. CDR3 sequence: CASSPPGSGSYGYTF. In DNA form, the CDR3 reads TGTGCCAGCTCACCACCGGGTTCAGGCTCCTATGGCTACACCTTC.

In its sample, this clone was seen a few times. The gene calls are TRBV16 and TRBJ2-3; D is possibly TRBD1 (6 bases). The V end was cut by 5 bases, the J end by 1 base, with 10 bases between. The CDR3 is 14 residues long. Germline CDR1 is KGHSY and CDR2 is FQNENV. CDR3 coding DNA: TGTGCCAGCAGCTGGACAGAGGGCACAGATACGCAGTATTTT. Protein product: CASSWTEGTDTQYF.

CDR3 loop: CASSLAFGPNEQFF. The DNA of the CDR3 is TGCGCCAGCAGCTTGGCCTTTGGGCCGAATGAGCAGTTCTTC. This chain links TRBV5-1 with TRBJ2-1, with D uncertain. The V end lost 0 bases, the J end lost 7 bases, and 11 bases lay between the germline ends. The CDR3 contains 14 residues. Germline CDR1 and CDR2: SGHRS and YFSETQ.

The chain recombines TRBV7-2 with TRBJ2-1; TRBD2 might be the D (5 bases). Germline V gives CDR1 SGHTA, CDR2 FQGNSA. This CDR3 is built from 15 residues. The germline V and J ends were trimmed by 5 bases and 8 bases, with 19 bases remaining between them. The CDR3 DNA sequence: TGTGCCAGCAGCCGCGAGGGCTTCCTGACCGATGAGCAGTTCTTC. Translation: CASSREGFLTDEQFF.

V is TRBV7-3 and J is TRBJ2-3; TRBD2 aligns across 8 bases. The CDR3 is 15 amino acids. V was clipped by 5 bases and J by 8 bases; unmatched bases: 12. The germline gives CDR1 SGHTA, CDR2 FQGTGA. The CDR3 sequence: CASSAFTGGAGTQYF. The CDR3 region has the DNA TGTGCCAGCAGCGCCTTTACGGGGGGGGCCGGTACGCAGTATTTT.

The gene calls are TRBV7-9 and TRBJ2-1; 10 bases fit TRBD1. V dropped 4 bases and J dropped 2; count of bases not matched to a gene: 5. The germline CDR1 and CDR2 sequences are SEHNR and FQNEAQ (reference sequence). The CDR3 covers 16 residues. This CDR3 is CASSSRQGAPYNEQFF. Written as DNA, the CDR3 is TGTGCCAGCAGCTCCCGACAGGGGGCCCCCTACAATGAGCAGTTCTTC.

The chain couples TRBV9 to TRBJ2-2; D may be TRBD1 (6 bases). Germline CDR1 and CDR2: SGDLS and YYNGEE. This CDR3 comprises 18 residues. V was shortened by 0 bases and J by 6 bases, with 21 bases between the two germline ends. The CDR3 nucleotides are TGTGCCAGCAGCGTAGCTGGGGGACACAGAGGGAGCGCCGGGGAGCTGTTTTTT. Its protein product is CASSVAGGHRGSAGELFF. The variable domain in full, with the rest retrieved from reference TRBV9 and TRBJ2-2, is DSGVTQTPKHLITATGQRVTLRCSPRSGDLSVYWYQQSLDQGLQFLIQYYNGEERAKGNILERFSAQQFPDLHSELNLSSLELGDSALYFCASSVAGGHRGSAGELFFGEGSRLTVL.

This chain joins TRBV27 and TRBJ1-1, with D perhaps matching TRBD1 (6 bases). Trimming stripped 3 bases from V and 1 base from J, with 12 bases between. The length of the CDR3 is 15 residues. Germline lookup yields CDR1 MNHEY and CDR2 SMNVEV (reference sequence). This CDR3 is CASSFGQFGNTEAFF. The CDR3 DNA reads TGTGCCAGCAGTTTTGGACAGTTTGGGAACACTGAAGCTTTCTTT.

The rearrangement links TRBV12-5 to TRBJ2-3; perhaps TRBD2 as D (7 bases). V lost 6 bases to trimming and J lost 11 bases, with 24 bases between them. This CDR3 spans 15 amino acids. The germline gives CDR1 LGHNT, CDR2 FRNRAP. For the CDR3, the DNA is TGTGCTAGTGGCCACTTCGCGGGGGCCCTATCAAAGCAGTATTTT. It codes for CASGHFAGALSKQYF. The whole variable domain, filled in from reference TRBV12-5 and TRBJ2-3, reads DARVTQTPRHKVTEMGQEVTMRCQPILGHNTVFWYRQTMMQGLELLAYFRNRAPLDDSGMPKDRFSAEMPDATLATLKIQPSEPRDSAVYFCASGHFAGALSKQYFGPGTRLTVL.

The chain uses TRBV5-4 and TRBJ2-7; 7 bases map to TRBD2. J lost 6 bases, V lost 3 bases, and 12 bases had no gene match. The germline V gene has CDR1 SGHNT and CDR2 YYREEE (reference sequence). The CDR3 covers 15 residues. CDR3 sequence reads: CASSSRTSERGEQYF. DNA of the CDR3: TGTGCCAGCAGCTCTAGGACCTCCGAGCGGGGCGAGCAGTACTTC.

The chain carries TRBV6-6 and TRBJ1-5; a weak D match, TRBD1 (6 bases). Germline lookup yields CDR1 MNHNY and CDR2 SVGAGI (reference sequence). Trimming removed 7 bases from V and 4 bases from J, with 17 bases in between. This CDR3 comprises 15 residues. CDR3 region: CASNLYRDRNQPQHF. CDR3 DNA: TGTGCCAGCAATCTCTACAGGGACCGGAATCAGCCCCAGCATTTT.

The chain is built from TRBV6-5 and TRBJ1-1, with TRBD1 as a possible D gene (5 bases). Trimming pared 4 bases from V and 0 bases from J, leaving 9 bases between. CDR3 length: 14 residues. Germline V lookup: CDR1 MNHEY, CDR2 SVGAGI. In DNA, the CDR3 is TGTGCCAGCAGTTTGACAGTTCTGAACACTGAAGCTTTCTTT. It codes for CASSLTVLNTEAFF.

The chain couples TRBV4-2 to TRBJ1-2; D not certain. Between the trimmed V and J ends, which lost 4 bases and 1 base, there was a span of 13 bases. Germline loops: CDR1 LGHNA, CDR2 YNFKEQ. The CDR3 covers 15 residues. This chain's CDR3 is CASSPLSGVNYGYTF. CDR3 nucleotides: TGTGCCAGCAGCCCCTTATCGGGAGTTAACTATGGCTACACCTTC.

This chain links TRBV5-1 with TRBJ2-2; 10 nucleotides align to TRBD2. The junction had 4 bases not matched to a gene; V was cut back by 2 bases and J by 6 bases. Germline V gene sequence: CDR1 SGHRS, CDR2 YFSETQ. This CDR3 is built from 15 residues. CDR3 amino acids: CASSFVAGGSGELFF. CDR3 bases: TGCGCCAGCAGCTTTGTAGCGGGGGGTTCCGGGGAGCTGTTTTTT.

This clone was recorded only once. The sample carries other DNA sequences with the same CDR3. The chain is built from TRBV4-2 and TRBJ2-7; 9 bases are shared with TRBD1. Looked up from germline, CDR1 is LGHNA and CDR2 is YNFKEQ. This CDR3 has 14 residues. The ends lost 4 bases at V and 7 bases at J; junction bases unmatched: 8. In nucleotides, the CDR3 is TGTGCCAGCAGCCCGGGACAGGGCTGGAGGGAGCAGTACTTC. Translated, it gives CASSPGQGWREQYF.

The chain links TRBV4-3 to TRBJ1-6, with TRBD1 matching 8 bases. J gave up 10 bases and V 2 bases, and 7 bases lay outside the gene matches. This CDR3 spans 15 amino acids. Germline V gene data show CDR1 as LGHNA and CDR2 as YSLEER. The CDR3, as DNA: TGCGCCAGCAGCCAATTTTGGACAGGGAACTCACCCCTCCACTTT. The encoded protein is CASSQFWTGNSPLHF.

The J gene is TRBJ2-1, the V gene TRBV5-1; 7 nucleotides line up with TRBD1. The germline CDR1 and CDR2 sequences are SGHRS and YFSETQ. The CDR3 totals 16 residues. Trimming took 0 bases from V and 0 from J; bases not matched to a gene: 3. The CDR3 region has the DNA TGCGCCAGCAGCTTGGAGGGGGCCAGCTCCTACAATGAGCAGTTCTTC. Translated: CASSLEGASSYNEQFF.

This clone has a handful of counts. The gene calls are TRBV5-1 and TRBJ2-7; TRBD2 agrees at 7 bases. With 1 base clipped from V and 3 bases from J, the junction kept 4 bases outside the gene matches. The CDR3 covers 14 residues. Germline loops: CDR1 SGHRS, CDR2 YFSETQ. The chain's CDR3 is CASSLTGGIYEQYF. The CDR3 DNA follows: TGCGCCAGCAGCTTGACCGGGGGGATCTACGAGCAGTACTTC.

The CDR3 sequence is CASSLDGLGNTGELFF. In nucleotides, the CDR3 is TGCGCCAGCAGCTTGGATGGGCTTGGGAACACCGGGGAGCTGTTTTTT. The chain has TRBV5-1 and TRBJ2-2; D gene unclear. The CDR3 loop spans 16 amino acids. In germline, CDR1 is SGHRS, CDR2 YFSETQ. Trimming removed 0 bases from V and 1 base from J, with 10 bases in between.

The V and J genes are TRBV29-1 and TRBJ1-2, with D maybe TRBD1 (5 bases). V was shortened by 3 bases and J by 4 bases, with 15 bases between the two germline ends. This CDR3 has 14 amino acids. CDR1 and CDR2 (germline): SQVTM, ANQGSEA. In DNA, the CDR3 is TGCAGCGTTGACAGGGCTCTACAGTCCTATGGCTACACCTTC. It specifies CSVDRALQSYGYTF.

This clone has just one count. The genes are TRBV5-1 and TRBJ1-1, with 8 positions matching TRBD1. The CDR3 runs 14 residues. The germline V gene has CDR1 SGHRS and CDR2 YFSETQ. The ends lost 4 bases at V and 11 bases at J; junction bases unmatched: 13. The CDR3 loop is CASSPQDREFDAFF. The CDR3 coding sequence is TGCGCCAGCAGCCCGCAGGACAGGGAGTTTGACGCTTTCTTT.

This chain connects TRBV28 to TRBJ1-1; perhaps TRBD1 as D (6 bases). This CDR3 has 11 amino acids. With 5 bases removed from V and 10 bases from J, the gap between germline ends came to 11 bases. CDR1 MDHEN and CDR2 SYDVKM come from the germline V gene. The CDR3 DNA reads TGTGCCAGCAGTCCACAGGGACGAGCTTTCTTT. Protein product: CASSPQGRAFF. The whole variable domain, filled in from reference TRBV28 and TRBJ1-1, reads DVKVTQSSRYLVKRTGEKVFLECVQDMDHENMFWYRQDPGLGLRLIYFSYDVKMKEKGDIPEGYSVSREKKERFSLILESASTNQTSMYLCASSPQGRAFFGQGTRLTVV.